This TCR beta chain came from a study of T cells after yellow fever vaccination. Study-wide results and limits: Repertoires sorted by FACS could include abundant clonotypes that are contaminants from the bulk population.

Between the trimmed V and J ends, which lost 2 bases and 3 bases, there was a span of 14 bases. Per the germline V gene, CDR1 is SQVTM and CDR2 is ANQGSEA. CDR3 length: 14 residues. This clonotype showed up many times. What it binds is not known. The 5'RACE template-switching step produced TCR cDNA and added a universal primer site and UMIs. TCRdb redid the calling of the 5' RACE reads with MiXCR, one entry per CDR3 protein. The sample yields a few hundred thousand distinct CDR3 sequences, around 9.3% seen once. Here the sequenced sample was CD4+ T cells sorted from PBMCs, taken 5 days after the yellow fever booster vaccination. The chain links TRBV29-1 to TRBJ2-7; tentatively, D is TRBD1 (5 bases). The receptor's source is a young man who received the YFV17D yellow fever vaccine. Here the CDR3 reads CSVERPGPRYEQYF. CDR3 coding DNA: TGCAGCGTTGAACGTCCAGGGCCCCGCTACGAGCAGTACTTC.